This T cell receptor beta chain was retrieved from a study of T cells in localized non-small cell lung cancer. Germline values: CDR1 MDHEN, CDR2 SYDVKM. This CDR3 has 16 residues. V gave up 6 bases and J gave up 10 bases; unmatched junction bases: 17. Clones were sequenced by immunoSEQ multiplex PCR, and TCRdb holds only the in-frame ones, with some missing. Among roughly 2,600 clones listed, around 25% were seen once. Notes on this clone: Its antigen is not known.

Study conclusions and caveats: Blood T cell density predicted longer survival; adjacent-lung clonality, shorter. Among the tissues sampled, uninvolved adjacent lung had the highest T cell clonality, above tumor. Owing to sequencing of a solitary tumor region, heterogeneity cannot be discounted. Adjacent lung held a median roughly 50 of the top 100 tumor clones.

The chain employs TRBV28 and TRBJ1-3; 8 bases align to TRBD1. The input for sequencing was lung tumor tissue, taken before any cancer treatment. This clonotype was sampled from a female donor older than 55 with stage III lung adenocarcinoma. CDR3 region: CASSPTARDRTPTIYF. CDR3 in DNA: TGTGCCAGCAGCCCGACAGCACGGGACAGGACGCCTACCATATATTTT. The complete variable domain, with remaining parts taken from reference TRBV28 and TRBJ1-3, reads DVKVTQSSRYLVKRTGEKVFLECVQDMDHENMFWYRQDPGLGLRLIYFSYDVKMKEKGDIPEGYSVSREKKERFSLILESASTNQTSMYLCASSPTARDRTPTIYFGEGSWLTVV.